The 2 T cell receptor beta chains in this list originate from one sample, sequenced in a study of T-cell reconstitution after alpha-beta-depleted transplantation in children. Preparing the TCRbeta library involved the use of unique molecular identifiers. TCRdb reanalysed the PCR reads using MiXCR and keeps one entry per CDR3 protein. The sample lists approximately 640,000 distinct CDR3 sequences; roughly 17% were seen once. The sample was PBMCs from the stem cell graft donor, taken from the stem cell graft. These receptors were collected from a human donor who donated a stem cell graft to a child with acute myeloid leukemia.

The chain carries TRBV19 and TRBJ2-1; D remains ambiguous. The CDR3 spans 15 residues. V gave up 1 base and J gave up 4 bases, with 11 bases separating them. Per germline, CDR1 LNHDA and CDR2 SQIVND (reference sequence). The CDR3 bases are TGTGCCAGTAGTATAGCTACGGCCGCATACAATGAGCAGTTCTTC. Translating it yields CASSIATAAYNEQFF.

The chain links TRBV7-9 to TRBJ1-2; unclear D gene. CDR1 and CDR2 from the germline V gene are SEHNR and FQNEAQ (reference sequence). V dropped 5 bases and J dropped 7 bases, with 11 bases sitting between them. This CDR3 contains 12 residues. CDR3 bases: TGTGCCAGCAGCGGGCTTCTGGCTGGCTACACCTTC. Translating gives CASSGLLAGYTF.